What follows are 9 T cell receptor beta chains derived from one specimen sequenced in a study of T cell responses to AZD1222 COVID-19 vaccine. Using immunoSEQ multiplex PCR, the repertoire was profiled, and TCRdb retains in-frame clones only, with some absent. The repertoire has approximately 150,000 clones, 85% to 95% of them found once; the top ten carry under 6%. Source: peripheral blood, taken 28 days after the second AZD1222 dose. The receptor set was obtained from an adult who received the AZD1222 COVID-19 vaccine.

The chain is built from TRBV7-9 and TRBJ1-6, with a tentative D call TRBD1 (6 bases). V was pared by 4 bases and J by 5 bases, with 12 bases between. Germline-derived CDR1 and CDR2 are SEHNR and FQNEAQ (reference sequence). The CDR3 sequence is 15 residues long. As DNA, the CDR3 is TGTGCCAGCAGCTCCGGGACATTCGATAATTCACCCCTCCACTTT. It encodes CASSSGTFDNSPLHF.

CDR3 amino acids: CASSSGGETQYF. The DNA for the CDR3 is TGTGCCAGCAGCTCAGGCGGAGAGACCCAGTACTTC. The chain recombines TRBV7-9 with TRBJ2-5; no clear D gene. The V end was cut by 4 bases, the J end by 4 bases, with 7 bases between. Looked up from germline, CDR1 is SEHNR and CDR2 is FQNEAQ (reference sequence). The CDR3 length is 12 residues.

The chain carries TRBV5-4 and TRBJ1-2; D uncertain. This CDR3 is built from 13 residues. CDR1 is SGHNT and CDR2 is YYREEE in the germline V gene (reference sequence). The germline V and J ends were trimmed by 3 bases and 0 bases, with 6 bases remaining between them. The CDR3: CASSSGTNYGYTF. The CDR3 bases are TGTGCCAGCAGCTCAGGAACTAACTATGGCTACACCTTC.

V usage is TRBV12-5 and J usage is TRBJ2-1; possible D gene TRBD1, 5 bases. The germline gives CDR1 LGHNT, CDR2 FRNRAP. V was trimmed by 3 bases and J by 12 bases, leaving 18 bases between them. The CDR3 totals 14 residues. CDR3 amino acids: CASGLGRVGVMQFF. For the CDR3, the DNA is TGTGCTAGTGGTTTAGGCAGGGTAGGGGTTATGCAGTTCTTC.

The chain recombines TRBV5-1 with TRBJ2-7, with TRBD2 identical over 8 bases. The length of the CDR3 is 15 residues. Germline V lookup: CDR1 SGHRS, CDR2 YFSETQ. Trimming cost V 4 bases and J 0 bases; bases outside gene matches: 6. CDR3 nucleotide sequence: TGCGCCAGCAGCCCGGGAGGGCAGAACTCCTACGAGCAGTACTTC. Amino acid sequence: CASSPGGQNSYEQYF.

The chain links TRBV6-2 or TRBV6-3 to TRBJ2-5; 12 nucleotides match TRBD1. CDR1 and CDR2 (germline): MNHEY, SVGEGT. The ends lost 5 bases at V and 5 bases at J; junction bases unmatched: 6. The CDR3 sequence is 15 residues long. CDR3 DNA: TGTGCCAGCAGTCGGGGACAGGGGGCTGTGGAGACCCAGTACTTC. Translated: CASSRGQGAVETQYF.

The V gene is TRBV10-1, the J gene TRBJ2-7; perhaps TRBD1 as D (5 bases). The CDR3 is 12 residues long. V was clipped by 8 bases and J by 2 bases, with 10 bases between them. From germline, CDR1 is WNHNN and CDR2 SYGVQD (reference sequence). The CDR3 spells CASGVGPYEQYF. The CDR3 DNA is TGCGCCAGCGGCGTGGGGCCCTACGAGCAGTACTTC.

V and J are TRBV19 and TRBJ2-1; unclear D gene. Trimming shortened V by 5 bases and J by 0 bases, and 11 bases separated the two germline ends. Germline assignment: CDR1 LNHDA and CDR2 SQIVND (reference sequence). The CDR3 is made up of 15 amino acids. CDR3 coding DNA: TGTGCCAGTAGTTCCCTGGGTAGCTCCTACAATGAGCAGTTCTTC. This gives the protein CASSSLGSSYNEQFF.

The rearrangement uses TRBV28 and TRBJ1-5; 7 bases line up with TRBD1. The J segment lost 9 bases and the V segment lost 6 bases, leaving 5 bases of the junction unmatched. Germline loops: CDR1 MDHEN, CDR2 SYDVKM. The CDR3 extends over 12 amino acids. CDR3 in DNA: TGTGCCAGCAGCTCTCAGGGGGGGCCCCAGCATTTT. This encodes CASSSQGGPQHF.